The 18 T cell receptor beta chains below were found in one sample sequenced in a study of T cell clonotyping in hematopoietic cell transplantation. The repertoire was sequenced with immunoSEQ multiplex PCR; TCRdb's copy has only in-frame clones and lacks some. The sample shows over 6,500 clones, 96% of them seen only once. This specimen was PBMCs, taken 30 days after allogeneic stem cell transplant. Receptor source: a male patient between 35 and 55 years old who had an allogeneic stem cell transplant from a related donor, so the T cells may come from the graft donor. Some clones in this sample may be carry-over from other donors' samples.

Worth noting for this clone: This is likely a read error, given that the CDR3 carries no conserved phenylalanine or tryptophan at its end. No DNA is shown, since the ends of the CDR3 on it are uncertain; the CDR3 is the one TCRdb lists. The CDR3 loop is CASSLGNGVARGL. V is TRBV28 and J is TRBJ1-1. Germline assignment: CDR1 MDHEN and CDR2 SYDVKM. The CDR3 has 13 residues if both end residues are counted.

The chain couples TRBV5-4 to TRBJ1-2; maybe TRBD1 (6 bases). Germline CDR1 is SGHNT and CDR2 is YYREEE (reference sequence). This CDR3 has 16 amino acids. V dropped 4 bases and J dropped 4 bases, with 20 bases sitting between them. The CDR3 DNA reads as TGTGCCAGCAGCCCGGGAGGGGGGACTCGAATCTATGGCTACACCTTC. It translates to CASSPGGGTRIYGYTF.

The V and J genes are TRBV27 and TRBJ2-3; D is unclear. Germline values: CDR1 MNHEY, CDR2 SMNVEV (reference sequence). There are 14 residues in the CDR3. V was shortened by 4 bases and J by 0 bases, with 8 bases between the two germline ends. For the CDR3, the DNA is TGTGCCAGCAGTTCGAGTAGGAGCACAGATACGCAGTATTTT. Protein: CASSSSRSTDTQYF.

This sequence joins TRBV4-3 and TRBJ1-2; D is possibly TRBD1 (5 bases). CDR1 is LGHNA, CDR2 YSLEER, per germline. The CDR3 loop spans 16 amino acids. V lost 3 bases and J 4 bases, leaving 18 bases between the germline ends. The CDR3, as DNA: TGCGCCAGCAGCCAGGATAGCAGGGAGAGGAGCTATGGCTACACCTTC. Translated, it gives CASSQDSRERSYGYTF.

This clone was observed once. The chain combines TRBV29-1 with TRBJ2-7, with 8 positions matching TRBD1. This CDR3 has 13 residues. V shed 4 bases, J shed 3 bases, and the junction held 5 bases outside the gene matches. The germline gives CDR1 SQVTM, CDR2 ANQGSEA. CDR3 nucleotides: TGCAGCGTTGGGACAGGGATGTTCTACGAGCAGTACTTC. It specifies CSVGTGMFYEQYF.

The chain recombines TRBV7-9 with TRBJ1-1; a weak D match, TRBD1 (5 bases). Trimming removed 1 base at V and 4 bases at J, with 10 bases between. Per germline, CDR1 SEHNR and CDR2 FQNEAQ (reference sequence). The CDR3 consists of 14 residues. This CDR3 reads CASSLGGSGTEAFF. The CDR3 region has the DNA TGTGCCAGCAGCTTAGGGGGGTCGGGCACTGAAGCTTTCTTT.

The chain combines TRBV4-1 with TRBJ2-3; D may be TRBD2 (7 bases). This CDR3 has 17 residues. Trimming pared 4 bases from V and 6 bases from J, leaving 23 bases between. Germline V gene data show CDR1 as MGHRA and CDR2 as YSYEKL. The CDR3 loop reads CASSRTPLAPQGDTQYF. In nucleotides, the CDR3 is TGCGCCAGCAGCCGGACGCCACTAGCGCCCCAGGGGGATACGCAGTATTTT.

This chain connects TRBV6-9 to TRBJ2-6; D is undetermined. The length of the CDR3 is 18 residues. V dropped 5 bases and J dropped 5 bases, with 22 bases sitting between them. Germline CDR1 reads MNHGY; CDR2 reads SVAAGI. The CDR3 reads CASSTNSLRQSRANVLTF. The CDR3 DNA reads as TGTGCCAGCAGTACTAATAGCTTACGACAAAGTCGGGCCAACGTCCTGACTTTC.

This chain links TRBV4-1 with TRBJ1-3, with 9 bases matching TRBD1. This CDR3 contains 21 residues. V gave up 2 bases and J gave up 0 bases; unmatched junction bases: 17. CDR1 is MGHRA and CDR2 is YSYEKL in the germline V gene. The CDR3 reads CASSQLVPRDRAPSSGNTIYF. In DNA form, the CDR3 reads TGCGCCAGCAGCCAATTAGTGCCCCGGGACAGGGCCCCAAGCTCTGGAAACACCATATATTTT.

The chain has TRBV5-1 and TRBJ2-5; weak D call: TRBD2 (5 bases). The CDR3 has 16 amino acids. Per the germline V gene, CDR1 is SGHRS and CDR2 is YFSETQ. V lost 1 base and J lost 0, with 13 bases in between. DNA for the CDR3: TGCGCCAGCAGCTTGTTGAGGGCGATCTACCAAGAGACCCAGTACTTC. It translates to CASSLLRAIYQETQYF.

This clone was seen only once. The chain joins TRBV11-2 to TRBJ1-6; no clear D. Germline CDR1 reads SGHAT; CDR2 reads FQNNGV. V shed 5 bases and J shed 4 bases, with 15 bases lying between them. The length of the CDR3 is 16 residues. As DNA, the CDR3 is TGTGCCAGCAGCCCCCGGTCAGGAGCTTATAATTCACCCCTCCACTTT. It specifies CASSPRSGAYNSPLHF.

The genes are TRBV25-1 and TRBJ1-5; 10 bases map to TRBD1. The CDR3 has 15 amino acids. CDR1 and CDR2 (germline): MGHDK, SYGVNS. After removal of 8 bases from V and 5 bases from J, the junction contained 9 bases not matched to a gene. The CDR3 region is CASSLRTGGDQPQHF. The CDR3 coding sequence is TGTGCCAGCTCCCTGAGGACAGGGGGGGATCAGCCCCAGCATTTT.

The J gene is TRBJ2-7, the V gene TRBV6-1; D unresolved. The CDR3 is 16 amino acids. Germline V CDR1 and CDR2: MNHNS, SASEGT. Trimming took 2 bases from V and 4 from J, leaving 18 bases between them. The CDR3 loop reads CASSEQPLSGAYEQYF. In DNA form, the CDR3 reads TGTGCCAGCAGTGAACAGCCCCTTTCCGGTGCTTACGAGCAGTACTTC.

This clone was seen only once. V is TRBV5-1 and J is TRBJ2-7, with 7 bases that match TRBD1. The CDR3 is 14 residues long. V shed 3 bases, J shed 3 bases, and the junction held 6 bases outside the gene matches. Germline V lookup: CDR1 SGHRS, CDR2 YFSETQ. The CDR3 bases are TGCGCCAGCAGCTACCACAGGGGCGACTACGAGCAGTACTTC. Translating it yields CASSYHRGDYEQYF.

This chain joins TRBV7-2 and TRBJ2-7; 8 bases line up with TRBD1. This CDR3 has 14 residues. Germline assignment: CDR1 SGHTA and CDR2 FQGNSA. V dropped 4 bases and J dropped 3; count of bases not matched to a gene: 5. CDR3 protein: CASSYKTGGYEQYF. CDR3 nucleotide sequence: TGTGCCAGCAGCTACAAAACAGGGGGCTACGAGCAGTACTTC. Full variable domain (missing parts from reference TRBV7-2 and TRBJ2-7): GAGVSQSPSNKVTEKGKDVELRCDPISGHTALYWYRQSLGQGLEFLIYFQGNSAPDKSGLPSDRFSAERTGGSVSTLTIQRTQQEDSAVYLCASSYKTGGYEQYFGPGTRLTVT.

V gene TRBV6-5 combines with J gene TRBJ2-3, with unresolved D. CDR1 and CDR2 from the germline V gene are MNHEY and SVGAGI. The CDR3 extends over 13 amino acids. V gave up 5 bases and J gave up 4 bases, with 10 bases separating them. In nucleotides, the CDR3 is TGTGCCAGCAGTGTACCAGGTTCAGATACGCAGTATTTT. It encodes CASSVPGSDTQYF.

The genes are TRBV7-2 and TRBJ2-7, with D maybe TRBD2 (5 bases). V lost 5 bases and J lost 6, with 14 bases in between. CDR1 is SGHTA and CDR2 is FQGNSA in the germline V gene. The CDR3 consists of 13 residues. CDR3 nucleotide sequence: TGTGCCAGCAGCCCACGGATCGCGGGCGAGCAGTACTTC. It specifies CASSPRIAGEQYF.

The V call is TRBV30, the J call TRBJ2-1; 14 bases align to TRBD2. CDR1 is GTSNPN, CDR2 SVGIG, per germline (reference sequence). The CDR3 sequence is 15 residues long. J lost 9 bases, V lost 7 bases, and 11 bases had no gene match. Written as DNA, the CDR3 is TGTGCCTACGCTCCGGGACTAGCGGGAGAAGGTGAGCAGTTCTTC. It yields the protein CAYAPGLAGEGEQFF.